This T cell receptor (beta chain) came from a study of T cell responses to AZD1222 COVID-19 vaccine. Study context: Second-dose schedules of about 4 or about 12 weeks were combined. Study conclusions and caveats: Spike was spanned by vaccine-associated CD4 TCRs, with dominance at 160-218 and 743-854.

Using immunoSEQ multiplex PCR, the repertoire was profiled, and TCRdb retains in-frame clones only, with some absent. The table lists about 150,000 clones, 80% to 95% of them singletons. This CDR3 region has 15 residues. The germline V and J ends were trimmed by 0 bases and 4 bases, with 10 bases remaining between them. Germline V gene lookup returns CDR1 ENHRY and CDR2 SYGVKD. With regard to this clone: Its antigen remains unidentified.

Sequenced material: peripheral blood, taken on day 0 of AZD1222 vaccination. The sequence came from an adult in good health. The chain couples TRBV10-3 to TRBJ2-1; no reliable D call. The CDR3 sequence: CAISESIGPYNEQFF. CDR3 in DNA: TGTGCCATCAGTGAGTCGATCGGACCGTACAATGAGCAGTTCTTC.